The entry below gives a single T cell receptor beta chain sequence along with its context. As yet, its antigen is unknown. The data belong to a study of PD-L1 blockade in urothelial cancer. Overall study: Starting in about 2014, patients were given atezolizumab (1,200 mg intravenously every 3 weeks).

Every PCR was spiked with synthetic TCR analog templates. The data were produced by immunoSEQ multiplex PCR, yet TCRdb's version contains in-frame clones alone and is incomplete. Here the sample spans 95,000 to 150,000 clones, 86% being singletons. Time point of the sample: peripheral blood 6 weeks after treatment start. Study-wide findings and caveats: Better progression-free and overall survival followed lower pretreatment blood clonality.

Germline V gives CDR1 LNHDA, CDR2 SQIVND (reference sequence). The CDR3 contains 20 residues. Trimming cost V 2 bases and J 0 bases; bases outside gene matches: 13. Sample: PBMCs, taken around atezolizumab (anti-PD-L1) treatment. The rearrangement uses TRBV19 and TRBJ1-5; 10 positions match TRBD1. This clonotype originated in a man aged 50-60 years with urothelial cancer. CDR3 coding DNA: TGTGCCAGTAGTATAAAAGGGGGACAGGGGAGAACGGATAGCAATCAGCCCCAGCATTTT. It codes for CASSIKGGQGRTDSNQPQHF.